This T cell receptor (beta chain) was profiled in a study of T cells in Graves' hyperthyroidism and ophthalmopathy. The study's findings and limits: Ophthalmopathy was told apart from stable hyperthyroidism by a 13 V-J model. Most thyroid clonotypes that were expanded above 0.001 also turned up in blood.

RNA transcripts provided the source from which TCR beta CDR3 regions were amplified. TCR CDR3 regions were first amplified by RT-PCR with HTBI primers. TCRdb analysed the multiplex PCR reads with MiXCR anew, one entry per CDR3 protein. The top ten clones hold around 16% of a sample with around 340,000 distinct CDR3 sequences, 15% to 20% of them seen once. This CDR3 comprises 17 residues. CDR1 and CDR2 (germline): SGHTA, FQGNSA. V lost 0 bases, J lost 2 bases, and 9 bases stayed unmatched. There are many counts of this clonotype. The antigen is unknown. The authors obtained PBMCs from around 10 ml of fresh peripheral blood.

The clonotype comes from a woman aged 35 to 49 with Graves' ophthalmopathy. V and J are TRBV7-2 and TRBJ2-5; 7 positions match TRBD2. Source material: blood. CDR3 DNA: TGTGCCAGCAGCTTAGCGTCTGCGGGAGTGGGGCAAGAGACCCAGTACTTC. Translated, it gives CASSLASAGVGQETQYF.